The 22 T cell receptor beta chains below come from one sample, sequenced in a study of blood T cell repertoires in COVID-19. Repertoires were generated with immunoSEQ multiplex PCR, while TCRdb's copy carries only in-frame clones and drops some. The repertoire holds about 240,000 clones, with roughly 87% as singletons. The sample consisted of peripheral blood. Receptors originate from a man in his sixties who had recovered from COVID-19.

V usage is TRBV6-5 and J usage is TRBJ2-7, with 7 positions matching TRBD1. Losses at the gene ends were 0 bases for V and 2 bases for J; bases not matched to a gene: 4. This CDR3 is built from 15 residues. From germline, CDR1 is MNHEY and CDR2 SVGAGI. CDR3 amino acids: CASSYSTGKPYEQYF. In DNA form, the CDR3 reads TGTGCCAGCAGTTACTCGACAGGGAAACCCTACGAGCAGTACTTC.

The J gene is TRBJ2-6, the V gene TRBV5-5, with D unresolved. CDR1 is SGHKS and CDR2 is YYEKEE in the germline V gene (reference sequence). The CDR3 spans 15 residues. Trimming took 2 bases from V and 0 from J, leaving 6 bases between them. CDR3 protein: CASSFSPSGANVLTF. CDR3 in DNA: TGTGCCAGCAGCTTCTCCCCCTCTGGGGCCAACGTCCTGACTTTC.

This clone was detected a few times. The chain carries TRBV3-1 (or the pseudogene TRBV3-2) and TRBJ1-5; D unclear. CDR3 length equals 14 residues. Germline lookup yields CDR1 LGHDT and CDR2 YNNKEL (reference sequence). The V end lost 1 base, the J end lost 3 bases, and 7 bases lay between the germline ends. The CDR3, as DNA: TGTGCCAGCAGCCAAGGAGCGATCAATCAGCCCCAGCATTTT. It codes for CASSQGAINQPQHF.

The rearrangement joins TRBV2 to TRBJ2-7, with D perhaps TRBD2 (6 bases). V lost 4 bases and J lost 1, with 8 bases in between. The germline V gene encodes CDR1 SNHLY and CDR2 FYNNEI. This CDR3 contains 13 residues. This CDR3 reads CASSGTKSYEQYF. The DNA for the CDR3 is TGTGCCAGCAGTGGGACTAAGTCCTACGAGCAGTACTTC.

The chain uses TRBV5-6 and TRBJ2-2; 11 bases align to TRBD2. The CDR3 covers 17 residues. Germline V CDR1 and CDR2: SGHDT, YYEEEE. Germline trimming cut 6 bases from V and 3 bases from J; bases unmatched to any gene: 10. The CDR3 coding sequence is TGTGCCAGCATCGCCTTAGCGGGGGGGACGTACACCGGGGAGCTGTTTTTT. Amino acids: CASIALAGGTYTGELFF.

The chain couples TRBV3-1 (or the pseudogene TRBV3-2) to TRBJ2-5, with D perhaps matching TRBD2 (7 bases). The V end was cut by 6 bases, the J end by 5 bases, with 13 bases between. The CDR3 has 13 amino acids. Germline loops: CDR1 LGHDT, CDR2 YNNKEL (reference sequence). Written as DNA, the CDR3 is TGTGCCAGCAGAGGGAGGGGGGCCGAGACCCAGTACTTC. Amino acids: CASRGRGAETQYF.

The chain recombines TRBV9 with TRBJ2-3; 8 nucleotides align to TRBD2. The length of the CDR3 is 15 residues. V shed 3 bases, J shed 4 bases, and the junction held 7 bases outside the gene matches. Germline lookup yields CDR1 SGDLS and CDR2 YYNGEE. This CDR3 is CASSASGGGADTQYF. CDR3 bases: TGTGCCAGCAGCGCGTCCGGGGGGGGCGCAGATACGCAGTATTTT.

CDR3 nucleotide sequence: TGTGCCAGCAGCCTCCCGGGGAGGGGAACTGAAAAACTGTTTTTT. Translation: CASSLPGRGTEKLFF. This chain uses TRBV3-1 (or the pseudogene TRBV3-2) with TRBJ1-4; a weak D match, TRBD1 (5 bases). Germline loops: CDR1 LGHDT, CDR2 YNNKEL (reference sequence). This CDR3 is 15 amino acids long. Trimming took off 4 bases at V and 7 bases at J, with 16 bases between the two ends.

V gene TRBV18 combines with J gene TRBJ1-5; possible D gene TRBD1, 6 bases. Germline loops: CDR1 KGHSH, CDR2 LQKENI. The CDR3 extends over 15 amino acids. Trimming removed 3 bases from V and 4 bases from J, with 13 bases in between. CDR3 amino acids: CASSPSGQHNQPQHF. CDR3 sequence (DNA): TGTGCCAGCTCACCCTCGGGACAACATAATCAGCCCCAGCATTTT.

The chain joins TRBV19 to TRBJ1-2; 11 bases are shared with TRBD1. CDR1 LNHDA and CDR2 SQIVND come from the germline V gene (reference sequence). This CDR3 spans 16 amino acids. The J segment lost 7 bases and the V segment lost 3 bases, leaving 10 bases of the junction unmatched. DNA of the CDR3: TGTGCCAGTAGTATTTCACTCGGACAGGGGGCCTCTGGCTACACCTTC. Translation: CASSISLGQGASGYTF.

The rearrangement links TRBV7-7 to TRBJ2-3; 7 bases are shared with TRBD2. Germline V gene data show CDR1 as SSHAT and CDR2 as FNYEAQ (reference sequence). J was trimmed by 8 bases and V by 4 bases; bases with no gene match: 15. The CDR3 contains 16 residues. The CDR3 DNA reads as TGTGCCAGCAGCTCCCAGAGGGGAGGGGAGAAGGCTACGCAGTATTTT. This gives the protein CASSSQRGGEKATQYF.

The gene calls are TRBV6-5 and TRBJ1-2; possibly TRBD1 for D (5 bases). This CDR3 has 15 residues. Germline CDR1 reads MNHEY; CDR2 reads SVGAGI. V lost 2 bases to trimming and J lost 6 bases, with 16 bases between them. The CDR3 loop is CASSYGPRERNGYTF. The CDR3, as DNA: TGTGCCAGCAGTTACGGCCCCAGGGAAAGAAATGGCTACACCTTC.

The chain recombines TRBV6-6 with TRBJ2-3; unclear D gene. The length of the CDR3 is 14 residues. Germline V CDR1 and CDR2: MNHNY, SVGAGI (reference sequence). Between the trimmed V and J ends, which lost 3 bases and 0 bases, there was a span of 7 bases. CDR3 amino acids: CASSYHESTDTQYF. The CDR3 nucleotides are TGTGCCAGCAGTTATCATGAGAGCACAGATACGCAGTATTTT.

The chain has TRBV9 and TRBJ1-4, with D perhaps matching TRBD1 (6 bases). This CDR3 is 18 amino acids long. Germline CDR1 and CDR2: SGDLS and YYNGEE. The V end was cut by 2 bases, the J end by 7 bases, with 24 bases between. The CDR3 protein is CASSVRDTLGVSSEKLFF. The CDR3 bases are TGTGCCAGCAGCGTTCGGGACACCCTGGGGGTATCTAGTGAAAAACTGTTTTTT.

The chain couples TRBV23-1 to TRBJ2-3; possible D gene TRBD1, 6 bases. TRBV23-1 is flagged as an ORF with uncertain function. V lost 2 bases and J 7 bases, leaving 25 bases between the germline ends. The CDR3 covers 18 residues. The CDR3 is CASSQIPHWGLHPYTQYF. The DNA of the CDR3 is TGCGCCAGCAGTCAAATCCCCCACTGGGGGCTTCATCCCTATACGCAGTATTTT.

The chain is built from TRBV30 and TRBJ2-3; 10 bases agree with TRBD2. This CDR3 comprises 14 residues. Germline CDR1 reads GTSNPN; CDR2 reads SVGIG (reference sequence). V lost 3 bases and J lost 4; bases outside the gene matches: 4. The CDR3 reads CAWRSGGAPDTQYF. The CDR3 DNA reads TGTGCCTGGAGAAGCGGGGGGGCCCCAGATACGCAGTATTTT.

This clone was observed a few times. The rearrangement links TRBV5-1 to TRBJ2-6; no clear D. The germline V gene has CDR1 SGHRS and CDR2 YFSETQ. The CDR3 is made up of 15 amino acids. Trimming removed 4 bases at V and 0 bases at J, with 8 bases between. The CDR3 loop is CASSRVYSGANVLTF. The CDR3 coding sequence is TGCGCCAGCAGCCGGGTTTACTCTGGGGCCAACGTCCTGACTTTC.

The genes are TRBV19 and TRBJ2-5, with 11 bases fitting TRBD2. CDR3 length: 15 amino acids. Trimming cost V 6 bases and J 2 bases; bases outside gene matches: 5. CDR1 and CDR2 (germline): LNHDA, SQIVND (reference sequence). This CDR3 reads CASSPWTSGQETQYF. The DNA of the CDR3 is TGTGCCAGTAGCCCGTGGACTAGCGGGCAAGAGACCCAGTACTTC.

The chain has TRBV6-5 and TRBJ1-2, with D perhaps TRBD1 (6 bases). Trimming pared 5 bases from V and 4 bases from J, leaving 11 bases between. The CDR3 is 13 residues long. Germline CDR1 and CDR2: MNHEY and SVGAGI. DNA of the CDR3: TGTGCCAGCAGTAGACAGGAAGGCTATGGCTACACCTTC. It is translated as CASSRQEGYGYTF.

This CDR3 reads CAWSVRDRGTGELFF. In DNA, the CDR3 is TGTGCCTGGAGTGTTCGGGACAGGGGGACCGGGGAGCTGTTTTTT. J is TRBJ2-2 and V is TRBV30; 11 bases fit TRBD1. The germline V gene encodes CDR1 GTSNPN and CDR2 SVGIG (reference sequence). J gave up 5 bases and V 0 bases, and 2 bases lay outside the gene matches. The CDR3 totals 15 residues.

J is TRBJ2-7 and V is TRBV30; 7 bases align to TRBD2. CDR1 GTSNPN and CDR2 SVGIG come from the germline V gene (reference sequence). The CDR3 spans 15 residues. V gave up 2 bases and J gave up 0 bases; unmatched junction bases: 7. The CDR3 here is CAWSYGTTPSYEQYF. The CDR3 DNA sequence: TGTGCCTGGAGTTATGGGACTACACCCTCCTACGAGCAGTACTTC.

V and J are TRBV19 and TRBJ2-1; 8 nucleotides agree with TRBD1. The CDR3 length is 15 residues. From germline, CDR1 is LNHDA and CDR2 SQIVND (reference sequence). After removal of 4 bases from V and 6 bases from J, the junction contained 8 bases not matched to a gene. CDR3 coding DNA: TGTGCCAGTAGTACGACGAGGACAGGGAGCAATGAGCAGTTCTTC. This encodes CASSTTRTGSNEQFF.